This paragraph covers one T cell receptor beta chain sequence. Germline V lookup: CDR1 SGHKS, CDR2 YYEKEE (reference sequence). The CDR3 has 14 residues. V lost 5 bases and J lost 7; bases outside the gene matches: 5. This record comes from a study of blood T cell repertoires in COVID-19. Looking at the study overall: Whether acute or convalescent, the COVID-19 samples came from the United States, Italy and Spain.

Methods used by the authors: Reference gene primer amplification gave nucleated cell count estimates. TCRdb's copy holds only in-frame clones and misses some; the assay was immunoSEQ multiplex PCR. V and J calls and clone size are copied from that table; D and trimming were computed from the DNA. The table lists approximately 240,000 clones, approximately 80% of them singletons. Material for sequencing was PBMCs or T cells enriched from blood (not recorded which). The sequence was collected from a woman between 35 and 50 years old with acute COVID-19. The chain uses TRBV5-5 and TRBJ1-6; 8 bases are a match to TRBD1. Written as DNA, the CDR3 is TGTGCCAGCAGGGATCGGGACAGGAATTCACCCCTCCACTTT. It specifies CASRDRDRNSPLHF.